This T cell receptor (beta chain) was retrieved from a study of shared clonotypes between healthy human individuals. The authors ran the assay at deep level. Only in-frame clones appear in the TCRdb table, and some are missing; sequencing was by immunoSEQ multiplex PCR. The sample lists about 980,000 clones; approximately 80% were seen once. The sequenced sample was memory CD4+ T cells sorted from blood. Noted subset: CD45RA-negative fraction. This TCR was sampled from a young man in good health.

The CDR3 DNA is TGTGCCAGCAGCCCTCGGGGAGGGGAAGGTGAAGCTTTCTTT. This sequence encodes CASSPRGGEGEAFF. V is TRBV5-5 and J is TRBJ1-1; weak D call: TRBD1 (5 bases). There are 14 residues in the CDR3. From germline, CDR1 is SGHKS and CDR2 YYEKEE (reference sequence). With 4 bases removed from V and 7 bases from J, the gap between germline ends came to 17 bases.